The 2 T cell receptor beta chains below come from one sample, sequenced in a study of blood T cell repertoires in COVID-19. Profiled with immunoSEQ multiplex PCR; TCRdb holds only in-frame clones, not every one. The profile shows hundreds of thousands of clones, about 80% of them singletons. The specimen was peripheral blood. The receptors shown here come from a middle-aged woman with active or convalescent COVID-19.

In this sample, this clone turned up a few times. The genes are TRBV6-2 or TRBV6-3 and TRBJ2-5, with 9 bases fitting TRBD2. Trimming removed 5 bases from V and 1 base from J; junction bases left unmatched: 5. CDR3 length equals 15 residues. Germline CDR1 and CDR2: MNHEY and SVGEGT. The CDR3 coding sequence is TGTGCCAGCAGTATCGGGACTAGCCGCCAAGAGACCCAGTACTTC. Amino acid sequence: CASSIGTSRQETQYF.

This clone showed up just once. The chain has TRBV9 and TRBJ2-2; 8 bases align to TRBD1. This CDR3 has 17 amino acids. V shed 4 bases and J 4 bases; nucleotides not matched to a gene: 12. CDR1 and CDR2 (germline): SGDLS, YYNGEE. The DNA for the CDR3 is TGTGCCAGCAGCAACCGACAGGGGTCAGCCACCACCGGGGAGCTGTTTTTT. Translated: CASSNRQGSATTGELFF.